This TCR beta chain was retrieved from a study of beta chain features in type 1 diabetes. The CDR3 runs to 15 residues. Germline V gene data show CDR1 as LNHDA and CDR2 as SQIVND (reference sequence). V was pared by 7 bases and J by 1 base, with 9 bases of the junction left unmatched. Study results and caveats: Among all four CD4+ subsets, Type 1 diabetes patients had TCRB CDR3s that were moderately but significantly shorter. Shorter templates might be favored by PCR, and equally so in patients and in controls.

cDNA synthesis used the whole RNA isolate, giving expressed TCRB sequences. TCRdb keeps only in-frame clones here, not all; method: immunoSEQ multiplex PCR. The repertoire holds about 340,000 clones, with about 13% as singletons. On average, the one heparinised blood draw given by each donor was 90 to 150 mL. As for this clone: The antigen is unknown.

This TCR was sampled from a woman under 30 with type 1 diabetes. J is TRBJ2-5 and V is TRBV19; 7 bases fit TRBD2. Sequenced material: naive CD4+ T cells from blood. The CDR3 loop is CASKSSGTTQETQYF. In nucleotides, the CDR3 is TGTGCCAGTAAGAGCTCTGGGACTACCCAAGAGACCCAGTACTTC. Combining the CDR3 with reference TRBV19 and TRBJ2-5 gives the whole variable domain DGGITQSPKYLFRKEGQNVTLSCEQNLNHDAMYWYRQDPGQGLRLIYYSQIVNDFQKGDIAEGYSVSREKKESFPLTVTSAQKNPTAFYLCASKSSGTTQETQYFGPGTRLLVL.